A selection of T cell receptor beta chains follows, all from one sample in a study of cytotoxic CD8 clonotypes in ibrutinib-treated CLL. Repertoires were generated with immunoSEQ multiplex PCR, while TCRdb's copy carries only in-frame clones and drops some. The sample holds approximately 100,000 clones; 55% to 75% are singletons and the top ten take about 40%. The sample consisted of PBMCs, taken after 24 months of ibrutinib treatment. The source of these receptors is a human donor with chronic lymphocytic leukemia. Each CDR3 is given with its conserved first and last residue. D genes are given only for firm matches. Some rows have no size entry. The others give once, few or many, or a class for an expanded clone.

v_call	d_call	clone_size	j_call	cdr3_aa	cdr3_nt
TRBV7-3	TRBD1	.	TRBJ2-7	CASSLNGQGAYEQYF	TGTGCCAGCAGCTTAAATGGGCAGGGGGCCTACGAGCAGTACTTC
TRBV29-1	.	.	TRBJ2-2	CSVSISGTRGTGELFF	TGCAGCGTTAGTATATCCGGGACACGAGGCACCGGGGAGCTGTTTTTT
TRBV7-9	.	.	TRBJ1-2	CASSSTRAEQVDYGYTF	TGTGCCAGCAGCTCAACCAGGGCAGAACAAGTAGACTATGGCTACACCTTC
TRBV10-3	.	.	TRBJ2-1	CAIGPGPYNEQFF	TGTGCCATCGGTCCGGGGCCTTACAATGAGCAGTTCTTC
TRBV11-1	.	.	TRBJ1-5	CASSRGYDGQPQHF	TGTGCCAGCAGCCGGGGGTACGACGGGCAGCCCCAGCATTTT
TRBV15	TRBD2	.	TRBJ2-7	CATSRASGVSYEQYF	TGTGCCACCAGCAGAGCTAGCGGGGTCTCCTACGAGCAGTACTTC
TRBV4-3	.	.	TRBJ2-6	CASSQDRAHSGANVLTF	TGCGCCAGCAGCCAAGACAGGGCCCACTCTGGGGCCAACGTCCTGACTTTC
TRBV10-3	.	few	TRBJ2-3	CAISEPDTQYF	TGTGCCATCAGTGAACCAGATACGCAGTATTTT
TRBV29-1	.	.	TRBJ2-7	CSVGTGSIGPYEQYF	TGCAGCGTTGGTACAGGGTCGATTGGACCCTACGAGCAGTACTTC
TRBV6-6	.	few	TRBJ1-2	CASSYEGNYGYTF	TGTGCCAGCAGTTACGAAGGAAACTATGGCTACACCTTC
TRBV15	.	few	TRBJ1-5	CATSRTTPSAQHF	TGTGCCACCAGCAGAACGACTCCGTCGGCCCAGCATTTT
TRBV7-7	.	.	TRBJ1-1	CASSPLQIFNTEAFF	TGTGCCAGCAGCCCACTACAGATATTCAACACTGAAGCTTTCTTT
TRBV7-6	TRBD2	.	TRBJ2-1	CASSPSGGDLYNEQFF	TGTGCCAGCAGCCCTAGCGGGGGGGATTTATACAATGAGCAGTTCTTC
TRBV28	.	.	TRBJ1-2	CASSLAQGSYGYTF	TGTGCCAGCAGTTTAGCCCAGGGATCCTATGGCTACACCTTC
TRBV28	TRBD1	few	TRBJ2-7	CASSPVDRDAYEQYF	TGTGCCAGCAGTCCCGTAGACAGGGACGCCTACGAGCAGTACTTC
TRBV6-6	.	.	TRBJ1-2	CASVRGINYGYTF	TGTGCCAGCGTTCGAGGGATTAACTATGGCTACACCTTC
TRBV5-1	TRBD1	few	TRBJ2-3	CASSFGDRASDTQYF	TGCGCCAGCAGCTTTGGGGACAGGGCCTCAGATACGCAGTATTTT
TRBV15	.	.	TRBJ2-5	CATSSGQYQETQYF	TGTGCCACCAGCAGTGGGCAGTACCAAGAGACCCAGTACTTC
TRBV7-3	.	.	TRBJ2-5	CASSFGRQETQYF	TGTGCCAGCAGCTTCGGCAGGCAAGAGACCCAGTACTTC
TRBV6-4	.	.	TRBJ1-1	CASSDKAKGTEAFF	TGTGCCAGCAGTGACAAGGCGAAGGGCACTGAAGCTTTCTTT
TRBV6-5	.	.	TRBJ2-7	CASSYSRFSYEQYF	TGTGCCAGCAGTTACTCTCGGTTTTCCTACGAGCAGTACTTC
TRBV29-1	.	few	TRBJ1-5	CSVARGLGQPQHF	TGCAGCGTTGCGCGGGGCCTAGGTCAGCCCCAGCATTTT
TRBV7-7	.	.	TRBJ2-2	CASSSTGSSGELFF	TGTGCTAGCAGCTCCACTGGGTCGTCCGGGGAGCTGTTTTTT
TRBV7-2	.	few	TRBJ2-3	CASSSDFDTQYF	TGTGCCAGCAGCTCAGACTTCGATACGCAGTATTTT
TRBV30	.	.	TRBJ1-4	CAWSPGQGEREKLFF	TGTGCCTGGAGCCCTGGCCAGGGTGAGAGAGAAAAACTGTTTTTT
TRBV5-1	.	.	TRBJ2-1	CASSLALDSSYNEQFF	TGCGCCAGCAGCTTGGCCTTGGACAGCTCCTACAATGAGCAGTTCTTC
TRBV9	TRBD1	.	TRBJ2-7	CASSVAGQERGEQYF	TGTGCCAGCAGCGTAGCGGGACAGGAACGCGGCGAGCAGTACTTC
TRBV10-1	.	.	TRBJ1-5	CASSDTDRRTSQPQHF	TGCGCCAGCAGCGACACAGACAGGAGGACAAGTCAGCCCCAGCATTTT
TRBV7-3	.	.	TRBJ2-7	CASSPAGSYEQYF	TGTGCCAGCAGCCCCGCCGGCTCCTACGAGCAGTACTTC
TRBV4-1	.	few	TRBJ1-5	CASSQEGGGNQPQHF	TGCGCCAGCAGCCAAGAGGGGGGAGGCAATCAGCCCCAGCATTTT
TRBV7-2	.	.	TRBJ1-5	CASSLEGGSNQPQHF	TGTGCCAGCAGCTTAGAGGGCGGGAGCAATCAGCCCCAGCATTTT
TRBV9	TRBD1	once	TRBJ1-5	CASAPGQGVSNQPQHF	TGTGCCAGCGCCCCCGGCCAGGGGGTTAGCAATCAGCCCCAGCATTTT
TRBV19	TRBD1	.	TRBJ1-5	CASSIVGQGAGQPQHF	TGTGCCAGTAGTATAGTTGGTCAGGGGGCAGGACAGCCCCAGCATTTT
TRBV20-1	.	.	TRBJ2-7	CSARPSYEQYF	TGCAGTGCTAGACCCTCCTACGAGCAGTACTTC
TRBV5-6	.	.	TRBJ1-2	CASSLNGDDIRYGYTF	TGTGCCAGCAGCTTGAATGGGGACGACATTCGCTATGGCTACACCTTC
TRBV28	.	.	TRBJ2-4	CASRSSWGIQYF	TGTGCCAGCAGGTCATCATGGGGCATTCAGTACTTC
TRBV6-5	TRBD1	.	TRBJ2-2	CASGTGTGTTGELFF	TGTGCCAGCGGAACCGGGACAGGGACCACCGGGGAGCTGTTTTTT
TRBV7-6	TRBD2	.	TRBJ2-1	CASSLLAGSGSNEQFF	TGTGCCAGCAGCTTGCTAGCGGGGTCCGGGAGCAATGAGCAGTTCTTC
TRBV9	.	.	TRBJ2-7	CASSARGRPYEQYF	TGTGCCAGCAGCGCCCGGGGGCGCCCCTACGAGCAGTACTTC
TRBV20-1	.	.	TRBJ2-5	CSGGAGETQYF	TGCAGTGGGGGGGCCGGAGAGACCCAGTACTTC
TRBV5-6	.	once	TRBJ1-2	CASSPLDRDSYGYTF	TGTGCCAGCAGCCCTCTCGACCGTGATTCCTATGGCTACACCTTC
TRBV7-2	.	.	TRBJ1-5	CASSLAREGYQPQHF	TGTGCCAGCAGCTTAGCCAGGGAGGGATATCAGCCCCAGCATTTT
TRBV18	.	.	TRBJ1-1	CASSPGQNTEAFF	TGTGCCAGCTCACCAGGTCAGAACACTGAAGCTTTCTTT
TRBV5-5	.	few	TRBJ1-1	CASSRDVRLDVTEAFF	TGTGCCAGCAGCCGGGACGTCCGGTTGGATGTCACTGAAGCTTTCTTT
TRBV6-6	.	.	TRBJ1-6	CATKSAGTNNSPLHF	TGTGCCACTAAATCGGCAGGGACGAACAATTCACCCCTCCACTTT
TRBV6-5	.	.	TRBJ2-7	CASSYGGAGGSYEQYF	TGTGCCAGCAGTTATGGCGGGGCAGGGGGCTCCTACGAGCAGTACTTC
TRBV6-6	.	.	TRBJ1-2	CASSPQGRGYTF	TGTGCCAGCAGCCCACAGGGCCGTGGCTACACCTTC
TRBV6-1	.	.	TRBJ1-5	CASSEQGYSNQPQHF	TGTGCCAGCAGTGAACAGGGTTATAGCAATCAGCCCCAGCATTTT
TRBV7-2	.	few	TRBJ1-1	CASSFERNTEAFF	TGTGCCAGCAGCTTTGAGCGGAACACTGAAGCTTTCTTT
TRBV30	TRBD1	few	TRBJ2-7	CAWNTGQSSYEQYF	TGTGCCTGGAATACGGGACAGAGCTCCTACGAGCAGTACTTC